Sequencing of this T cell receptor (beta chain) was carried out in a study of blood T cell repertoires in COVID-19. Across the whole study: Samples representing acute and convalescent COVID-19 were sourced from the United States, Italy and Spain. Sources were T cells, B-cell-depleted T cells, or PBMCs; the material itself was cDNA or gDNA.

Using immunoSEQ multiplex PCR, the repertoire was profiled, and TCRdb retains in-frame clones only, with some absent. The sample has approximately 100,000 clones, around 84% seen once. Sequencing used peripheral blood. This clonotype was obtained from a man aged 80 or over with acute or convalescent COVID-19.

The CDR3 here is CASSQGPGGRYEQYF. CDR3 nucleotides: TGTGCCAGCAGCCAAGGACCCGGGGGGCGTTACGAGCAGTACTTC. V usage is TRBV4-2 and J usage is TRBJ2-7; D is possibly TRBD2 (7 bases). Per the germline V gene, CDR1 is LGHNA and CDR2 is YNFKEQ. Trimming pared 1 base from V and 4 bases from J, leaving 14 bases between. This CDR3 comprises 15 residues.